These 27 T cell receptor beta chains came from one sample sequenced in a study of shared clonotypes between healthy human individuals. Using immunoSEQ multiplex PCR, the repertoire was profiled, and TCRdb retains in-frame clones only, with some absent. Among around 690,000 clones listed, about 90% were seen once. The source material was memory CD8+ T cells from PBMCs. Subset given: CD45RO+ cells pooled with CCR7-negative TemRA cells. These receptors were obtained from a man aged 18 to 29 in good health. Some clones in this sample may be carry-over from other donors' samples.

Only a few counts were recorded for this clone. V and J are TRBV19 and TRBJ1-1; 11 positions agree with TRBD1. Germline lookup yields CDR1 LNHDA and CDR2 SQIVND (reference sequence). Losses at the gene ends were 5 bases for V and 3 bases for J; bases not matched to a gene: 8. The length of the CDR3 is 16 residues. For the CDR3, the DNA is TGTGCCAGTAGTGCCCGGACAGGGGGCATGGACACTGAAGCTTTCTTT. As protein: CASSARTGGMDTEAFF.

The rearrangement joins TRBV27 to TRBJ1-1; D gene uncertain. The CDR3 runs 13 residues. Germline-derived CDR1 and CDR2 are MNHEY and SMNVEV (reference sequence). With 2 bases removed from V and 4 bases from J, the gap between germline ends came to 8 bases. For the CDR3, the DNA is TGTGCCAGCAGTTTAGCGGGATCCACTGAAGCTTTCTTT. Translated: CASSLAGSTEAFF.

V and J are TRBV5-1 and TRBJ2-7; no clear D gene. This CDR3 spans 14 amino acids. Between the trimmed V and J ends, which lost 0 bases and 6 bases, there was a span of 13 bases. Germline assignment: CDR1 SGHRS and CDR2 YFSETQ. As DNA, the CDR3 is TGCGCCAGCAGCTTGGGCGCCGGACCTGTCGAGCAGTACTTC. Its translation is CASSLGAGPVEQYF.

The chain joins TRBV10-1 to TRBJ2-3, with TRBD2 matching 9 bases. This CDR3 has 14 residues. The germline gives CDR1 WNHNN, CDR2 SYGVQD (reference sequence). V was clipped by 6 bases and J by 4 bases; unmatched bases: 5. CDR3 in amino acids: CASSSSGRSDTQYF. In nucleotides, the CDR3 is TGCGCCAGCAGCAGTAGCGGGAGATCAGATACGCAGTATTTT.

This rearrangement joins TRBV7-9 to TRBJ2-7; TRBD1 matches at 8 bases. CDR1 is SEHNR and CDR2 is FQNEAQ in the germline V gene (reference sequence). Trimming cost V 5 bases and J 7 bases; bases outside gene matches: 13. The CDR3 consists of 15 residues. This CDR3 reads CASSPTGVSSGEQYF. CDR3 in DNA: TGTGCCAGCAGCCCGACAGGGGTCAGCTCCGGTGAGCAGTACTTC.

On this clone: This sample includes further DNA sequences coding for the same CDR3. This chain uses TRBV27 with TRBJ1-2; TRBD1 might be the D (6 bases). Trimming pared 0 bases from V and 4 bases from J, leaving 6 bases between. The germline CDR1 and CDR2 sequences are MNHEY and SMNVEV (reference sequence). There are 13 residues in the CDR3. CDR3 nucleotide sequence: TGTGCCAGCAGTTTATCAGGGGGCTATGGCTACACCTTC. It codes for CASSLSGGYGYTF.

This clone has more than one count but fewer than ten. This chain connects TRBV5-1 to TRBJ2-7; 10 bases map to TRBD1. Germline V gene lookup returns CDR1 SGHRS and CDR2 YFSETQ. With 4 bases clipped from V and 4 bases from J, the junction kept 14 bases outside the gene matches. CDR3 length: 17 amino acids. Here the CDR3 DNA reads TGCGCCAGCAGCATCGCCGCCCGACAGGGGGCAGTTTACGAGCAGTACTTC. The encoded protein is CASSIAARQGAVYEQYF.

The chain links TRBV6-1 to TRBJ2-3; possible D gene TRBD2, 6 bases. From germline, CDR1 is MNHNS and CDR2 SASEGT. CDR3 length: 14 residues. V was clipped by 5 bases and J by 9 bases, with 18 bases between them. CDR3 nucleotide sequence: TGTGCCAGCAGTCCCCTCGGTACCCGGGAGACGCAGTATTTT. Translated, it gives CASSPLGTRETQYF.

Worth noting for this clone: With only one base between it and a far larger clone, this is likely a read error. Other nucleotide sequences in the sample specify the same CDR3. The chain joins TRBV6-4 to TRBJ1-2; the match to TRBD1 covers 12 bases. Looked up from germline, CDR1 is MRHNA and CDR2 is SNTAGT. This CDR3 is 17 amino acids long. In DNA, the CDR3 is TGCGCCAGCAGTGATACTCCCTACAGTCTGGGGACAGGGGGCGAAGCCTTC. It yields the protein CASSDTPYSLGTGGEAF.

This clone came up once. The chain employs TRBV18 and TRBJ2-7; TRBD1 agrees at 8 bases. The CDR3 totals 16 residues. V lost 1 base, J lost 1 base, and 6 bases stayed unmatched. CDR1 KGHSH and CDR2 LQKENI come from the germline V gene. CDR3 sequence (DNA): TGTGCCAGCTCACCACTACTGACAGGGGCGTCCTACGAGCAGTACTTC. This codes for CASSPLLTGASYEQYF.

V gene TRBV2 combines with J gene TRBJ2-2; D might be TRBD2 (6 bases). Germline-derived CDR1 and CDR2 are SNHLY and FYNNEI. The CDR3 runs to 17 residues. V was pared by 8 bases and J by 0 bases, with 19 bases between. The DNA for the CDR3 is TGTGCCAGCGGGGGGAATCGCGACGGGGCGAACACCGGGGAGCTGTTTTTT. Translated, it gives CASGGNRDGANTGELFF.

The CDR3 reads CASSLGGKGAYEQYF. CDR3 coding DNA: TGTGCCAGCAGTTTAGGAGGCAAGGGGGCTTACGAGCAGTACTTC. The rearrangement links TRBV27 to TRBJ2-7, with 7 bases that match TRBD1. The CDR3 loop spans 15 amino acids. The V gene's germline CDR1 is MNHEY and CDR2 SMNVEV (reference sequence). The ends lost 2 bases at V and 4 bases at J; junction bases unmatched: 8.

This clone was found once. The chain uses TRBV30 and TRBJ2-2, with D perhaps TRBD1 (5 bases). This CDR3 is 12 amino acids long. V was pared by 4 bases and J by 8 bases, with 11 bases between. Germline V lookup: CDR1 GTSNPN, CDR2 SVGIG (reference sequence). CDR3 residues: CAWTQGSGELFF. As DNA, the CDR3 is TGTGCCTGGACCCAGGGTTCAGGGGAGCTGTTTTTT.

The V gene is TRBV28, the J gene TRBJ2-2; 7 bases fit TRBD2. Germline V CDR1 and CDR2: MDHEN, SYDVKM. The J segment lost 5 bases and the V segment lost 3 bases, leaving 3 bases of the junction unmatched. There are 14 residues in the CDR3. The DNA of the CDR3 is TGTGCCAGCAGTTTTATAGCGGGTACCGGGGAGCTGTTTTTT. Residues: CASSFIAGTGELFF.

V is TRBV7-9 and J is TRBJ2-1, with TRBD2 matching over 8 bases. The J segment lost 0 bases and the V segment lost 0 bases, leaving 7 bases of the junction unmatched. CDR1 is SEHNR and CDR2 is FQNEAQ in the germline V gene (reference sequence). The CDR3 totals 18 residues. The CDR3 is CASSLASGRGNSYNEQFF. The CDR3 bases are TGTGCCAGCAGCTTAGCGTCCGGGAGGGGGAACTCCTACAATGAGCAGTTCTTC.

The chain carries TRBV5-6 and TRBJ2-5; D perhaps matches TRBD2 (6 bases). Germline V lookup: CDR1 SGHDT, CDR2 YYEEEE. Trimming took off 4 bases at V and 1 base at J, with 14 bases between the two ends. This CDR3 spans 15 amino acids. CDR3 coding DNA: TGTGCCAGCAGCCCATGGGGGGTTGGCCAAGAGACCCAGTACTTC. It codes for CASSPWGVGQETQYF.

This sequence joins TRBV11-2 and TRBJ2-3; D is unresolved. Germline V gene data show CDR1 as SGHAT and CDR2 as FQNNGV. The V and J ends lost 4 bases and 4 bases respectively, with 15 bases between them. The CDR3 length is 15 residues. CDR3 nucleotides: TGTGCCAGCAGCTCTTGGCGCTCAGGCGCAGATACGCAGTATTTT. Translated: CASSSWRSGADTQYF.

J is TRBJ2-1 and V is TRBV28; 12 bases agree with TRBD2. J lost 4 bases, V lost 1 base, and 5 bases had no gene match. CDR1 is MDHEN and CDR2 is SYDVKM in the germline V gene. The CDR3 is made up of 17 amino acids. CDR3: CASSLFTSGRFYNEQFF. As DNA, the CDR3 is TGTGCCAGCAGTTTATTTACTAGCGGGAGGTTTTACAATGAGCAGTTCTTC. The complete variable domain, with remaining parts taken from reference TRBV28 and TRBJ2-1, reads DVKVTQSSRYLVKRTGEKVFLECVQDMDHENMFWYRQDPGLGLRLIYFSYDVKMKEKGDIPEGYSVSREKKERFSLILESASTNQTSMYLCASSLFTSGRFYNEQFFGPGTRLTVL.

This chain uses TRBV6-1 with TRBJ2-1, with D possibly TRBD2 on 6 matching bases. The CDR3 runs 14 residues. The germline V gene has CDR1 MNHNS and CDR2 SASEGT. V was shortened by 4 bases and J by 5 bases, with 12 bases between the two germline ends. The CDR3 coding sequence is TGTGCCAGCAGTGGCGGACTAAACAACAATGAGCAGTTCTTC. Its protein product is CASSGGLNNNEQFF.

CDR3 protein: CAISVGAEAFF. DNA for the CDR3: TGTGCCATCAGTGTGGGAGCTGAAGCTTTCTTT. This chain uses TRBV10-3 with TRBJ1-1; D is unresolved. Germline-derived CDR1 and CDR2 are ENHRY and SYGVKD. The germline V and J ends were trimmed by 4 bases and 6 bases, with 6 bases remaining between them. The length of the CDR3 is 11 residues.

The chain recombines TRBV5-6 with TRBJ2-7; no reliable D call. Germline lookup yields CDR1 SGHDT and CDR2 YYEEEE. V was trimmed by 0 bases and J by 5 bases, leaving 12 bases between them. CDR3 length: 14 residues. The CDR3 DNA sequence: TGTGCCAGCAGCTTGGATCTCGCGGTCCACGAGCAGTACTTC. This sequence encodes CASSLDLAVHEQYF.

Here the CDR3 reads CASSPFWPMNTEAFF. In DNA form, the CDR3 reads TGTGCCAGCAGCCCGTTTTGGCCTATGAACACTGAAGCTTTCTTT. J is TRBJ1-1 and V is TRBV4-2, with no clear D. Trimming shortened V by 4 bases and J by 0 bases, and 12 bases separated the two germline ends. The CDR3 runs 15 residues. Germline CDR1 reads LGHNA; CDR2 reads YNFKEQ.

This clone was recorded only once. The rearrangement links TRBV30 to TRBJ2-5; D unresolved. The CDR3 totals 13 residues. Between the trimmed V and J ends, which lost 3 bases and 5 bases, there was a span of 13 bases. Germline lookup yields CDR1 GTSNPN and CDR2 SVGIG (reference sequence). The CDR3 DNA sequence: TGTGCCTGGAGGTCTGGGGTCTTGGAGACCCAGTACTTC. Translated: CAWRSGVLETQYF.

The rearrangement links TRBV19 to TRBJ1-4; no firm D call. The length of the CDR3 is 10 residues. The germline gives CDR1 LNHDA, CDR2 SQIVND (reference sequence). Trimming shortened V by 6 bases and J by 8 bases, and 4 bases separated the two germline ends. The CDR3 nucleotides are TGTGCCAGTAGGATGGAAAAACTGTTTTTT. It specifies CASRMEKLFF.

The chain recombines TRBV9 with TRBJ1-4, with 8 bases identical to TRBD1. V lost 0 bases to trimming and J lost 12 bases; unmatched junction nucleotides: 10. The length of the CDR3 is 15 residues. Germline CDR1 is SGDLS and CDR2 is YYNGEE. DNA of the CDR3: TGTGCCAGCAGCGTAGAGGGGACAGGCCAGGGGGAACTGTTTTTT. Translated, it gives CASSVEGTGQGELFF.

In regard to this clone: This CDR3 is also generated by other DNA sequences in the sample. This chain links TRBV19 with TRBJ2-1; D gene uncertain. The germline V gene encodes CDR1 LNHDA and CDR2 SQIVND (reference sequence). This CDR3 has 13 amino acids. V was cut by 1 base and J by 7 bases, with 8 bases left in between. The CDR3 sequence is CASSIGIRNEQFF. CDR3 DNA: TGTGCCAGTAGTATAGGAATAAGGAATGAGCAGTTCTTC.

Only one count was recorded for this clone. Other nucleotide sequences from this sample produce the same CDR3. The V gene is TRBV9, the J gene TRBJ2-1, with a possible D match to TRBD1 (5 bases). The CDR3 sequence is 14 residues long. The V gene lost 2 bases and the J gene lost 1 base, with 7 bases spanning the gap. Germline V gene data show CDR1 as SGDLS and CDR2 as YYNGEE. The CDR3 is CASSVAGSYNEQFF. The CDR3 DNA reads as TGTGCCAGCAGCGTCGCAGGGTCCTACAATGAGCAGTTCTTC.